This T cell receptor beta chain stems from a study of blood T cell repertoires in COVID-19. This clone was counted once. CDR1 and CDR2 from the germline V gene are KGHDR and SFDVKD. This CDR3 region has 12 residues. Trimming took 5 bases from V and 10 from J, leaving 11 bases between them. Produced via immunoSEQ multiplex PCR; TCRdb's table is partial and in-frame only. Here the sample spans approximately 81,000 clones, around 82% being singletons. The receptor was isolated from a human donor in a cohort sampled during active COVID-19. The material sequenced was peripheral blood. The rearrangement uses TRBV24-1 and TRBJ2-1; a weak D match, TRBD2 (5 bases). The chain's CDR3 is CATSGARGEQFF. CDR3 DNA sequence: TGTGCCACCAGTGGGGCCCGAGGGGAGCAGTTCTTC.